The clone carrying this TCR beta chain appeared a few times. Investigators spread the genomic DNA of each subset evenly over several immunoSEQ plates. Only in-frame clones appear in the TCRdb table, and some are missing; sequencing was by immunoSEQ multiplex PCR. The sample lists hundreds of thousands of clones, about three quarters occurring once. The sample comes from a study of shared clonotypes between healthy human individuals. CDR3 length: 15 amino acids. V was pared by 0 bases and J by 7 bases, with 4 bases of the junction left unmatched. Germline V gene data show CDR1 as SGHRS and CDR2 as YFSETQ.

The chain combines TRBV5-1 with TRBJ2-1, with 10 bases identical to TRBD1. The TCR comes from a woman aged 25 to 39 in good health. The sequenced sample consisted of memory CD4+ T cells sorted from blood. Described subset: CD45RA-negative fraction. Here the CDR3 DNA reads TGCGCCAGCAGCTTGGACGGGACAGGGGTAAATGAGCAGTTCTTC. It yields the protein CASSLDGTGVNEQFF.